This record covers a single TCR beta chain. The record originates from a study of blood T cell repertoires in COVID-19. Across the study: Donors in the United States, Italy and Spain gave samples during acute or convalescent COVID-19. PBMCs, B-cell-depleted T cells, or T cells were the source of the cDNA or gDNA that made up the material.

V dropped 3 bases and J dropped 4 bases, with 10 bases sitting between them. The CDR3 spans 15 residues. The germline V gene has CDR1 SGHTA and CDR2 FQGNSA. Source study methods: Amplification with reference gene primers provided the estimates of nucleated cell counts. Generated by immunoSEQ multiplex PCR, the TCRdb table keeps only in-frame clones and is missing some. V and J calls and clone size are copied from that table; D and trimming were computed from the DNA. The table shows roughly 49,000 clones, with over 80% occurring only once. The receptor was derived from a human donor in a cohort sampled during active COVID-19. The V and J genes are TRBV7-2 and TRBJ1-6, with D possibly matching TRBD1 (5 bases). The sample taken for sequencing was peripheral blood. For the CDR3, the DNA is TGTGCCAGCAGCTTGGGGCAGGGATATAATTCACCCCTCCACTTT. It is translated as CASSLGQGYNSPLHF.